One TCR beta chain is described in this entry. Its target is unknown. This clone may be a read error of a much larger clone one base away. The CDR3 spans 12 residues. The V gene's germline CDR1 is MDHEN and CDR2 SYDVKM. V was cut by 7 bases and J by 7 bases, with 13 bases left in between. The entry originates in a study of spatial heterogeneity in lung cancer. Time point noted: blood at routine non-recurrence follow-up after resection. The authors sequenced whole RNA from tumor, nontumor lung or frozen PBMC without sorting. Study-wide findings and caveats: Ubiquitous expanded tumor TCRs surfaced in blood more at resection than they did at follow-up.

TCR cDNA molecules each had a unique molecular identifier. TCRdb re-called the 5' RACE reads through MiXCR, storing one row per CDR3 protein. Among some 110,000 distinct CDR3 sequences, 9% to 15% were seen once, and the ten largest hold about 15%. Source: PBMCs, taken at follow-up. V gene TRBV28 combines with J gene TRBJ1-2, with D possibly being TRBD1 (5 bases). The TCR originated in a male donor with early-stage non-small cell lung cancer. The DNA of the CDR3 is TGTGCCAGCAAGGCAGGGTCCTGTGGCTACACCTTC. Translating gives CASKAGSCGYTF.